Listed below are T cell receptor beta chains from one sample, sequenced in a study of radiation and T cells in renal cell carcinoma. Sequenced by immunoSEQ multiplex PCR; TCRdb stores in-frame clones only, minus some. Here the sample spans about 130,000 clones, about four fifths being singletons. Source: blood, taken from a patient whose treatment included radiotherapy and nephrectomy. The receptor set was obtained from a man in his fifties with renal cell carcinoma. Both conserved end residues are part of each CDR3. The D gene is left open where the match is weak. Rows may omit the clone size; those that give it use once, few, many or a size class.

V: TRBV4-2; D: TRBD2; size: NA; J: TRBJ2-1; DNA: TGTGCCAGCAGCCAAGTCGTCCTAGCGGCTCCGGGTGAGCAGTTCTTC; CDR3: CASSQVVLAAPGEQFF
V: TRBV5-1; D: NA; size: NA; J: TRBJ2-3; DNA: TGCGCCAGCAGTCCTAGAGACGGGGCAGATACGCAGTATTTT; CDR3: CASSPRDGADTQYF
V: TRBV6-5; D: NA; size: NA; J: TRBJ2-2; DNA: TGTGCCAGCAGGACCGGGACCAACACCGGGGAGCTGTTTTTT; CDR3: CASRTGTNTGELFF
V: TRBV5-1; D: NA; size: NA; J: TRBJ2-7; DNA: TGCGCCAGCAGCTTGGCGCCTCCTTCCTACGAGCAGTACTTC; CDR3: CASSLAPPSYEQYF
V: TRBV7-2; D: NA; size: few; J: TRBJ1-5; DNA: TGTGCCAGCAGCTTAGGGGGGGAGCCCCAGCATTTT; CDR3: CASSLGGEPQHF
V: TRBV30; D: TRBD1; size: NA; J: TRBJ1-2; DNA: TGTGCCTGGAACAGGGGGCTAAACTATGGCTACACCTTC; CDR3: CAWNRGLNYGYTF
V: TRBV21-1; D: NA; size: NA; J: TRBJ2-7; DNA: TGTGCCAGCAGCAAAGACCAGGGGCCCACCGAGCAGTACTTC; CDR3: CASSKDQGPTEQYF
V: TRBV9; D: NA; size: NA; J: TRBJ2-2; DNA: TGTGCCAGCAACAGGGATTACGACACCGGGGAGCTGTTTTTT; CDR3: CASNRDYDTGELFF
V: TRBV5-1; D: NA; size: NA; J: TRBJ2-7; DNA: TGCGCCAGCAGCTTGAGTGTCGAAAGCTCCTACGAGCAGTACTTC; CDR3: CASSLSVESSYEQYF
V: TRBV27; D: NA; size: NA; J: TRBJ2-5; DNA: TGTGCCAGCAGTTTGTTCGGACGTCGAGAGACCCAGTACTTC; CDR3: CASSLFGRRETQYF
V: TRBV7-2; D: NA; size: once; J: TRBJ1-1; DNA: TGTGCCAGCAGCCCCCGCTCGGACGGCACTGAAGCTTTCTTT; CDR3: CASSPRSDGTEAFF
V: TRBV6-1; D: TRBD1; size: NA; J: TRBJ2-7; DNA: TGTGCCAGCAACTCCGGGACAGGGCCCCACGAGCAGTACTTC; CDR3: CASNSGTGPHEQYF
V: TRBV9; D: NA; size: NA; J: TRBJ1-4; DNA: TGTGCCAGCAGCGTGTCGTCAGGGGCACTCTATACTAATGAAAAACTGTTTTTT; CDR3: CASSVSSGALYTNEKLFF
V: TRBV5-5; D: NA; size: NA; J: TRBJ2-5; DNA: TGTGCCAGCAGCTTGGAGACAGCCCAAGAGACCCAGTACTTC; CDR3: CASSLETAQETQYF
V: TRBV11-1; D: NA; size: NA; J: TRBJ2-5; DNA: TGTGCCGGCAGCTTATCAGATAGCGGTACAGGGACCCAGTACTTC; CDR3: CAGSLSDSGTGTQYF
V: TRBV5-1; D: TRBD1; size: NA; J: TRBJ2-4; DNA: TGCGCCAGCAGCCAAACAGGGGGAGTGGCCAAAAACATTCAGTACTTC; CDR3: CASSQTGGVAKNIQYF
V: TRBV15; D: NA; size: NA; J: TRBJ1-5; DNA: TGTGCCACCAGCCCAGCCGGGCATCTTGGGGATCAGCCCCAGCATTTT; CDR3: CATSPAGHLGDQPQHF
V: TRBV19; D: NA; size: NA; J: TRBJ1-1; DNA: TGTGCCAGTAGTATATTCTCGGGGGCGGAAACTGAAGCTTTCTTT; CDR3: CASSIFSGAETEAFF
V: TRBV5-1; D: NA; size: NA; J: TRBJ2-3; DNA: TGCGCCAGCAGCTTGGATTTGGATACGCAGTATTTT; CDR3: CASSLDLDTQYF
V: TRBV29-1; D: NA; size: NA; J: TRBJ1-1; DNA: TGCAGCGTTGATACGGGGTCTCAGAACACTGAAGCTTTCTTT; CDR3: CSVDTGSQNTEAFF
V: TRBV29-1; D: NA; size: NA; J: TRBJ2-5; DNA: TGCAGCGTTAGTCAGGGTTCAGAGACCCAGTACTTC; CDR3: CSVSQGSETQYF
V: TRBV7-9; D: TRBD1; size: NA; J: TRBJ1-2; DNA: TGTGCCAGCACCCCCCCGACAGGGGCCTATGGCTACACCTTC; CDR3: CASTPPTGAYGYTF
V: TRBV6-1; D: NA; size: NA; J: TRBJ2-2; DNA: TGTGCCAGCAGTTTTTACACCGCGAACACCGGGGAGCTGTTTTTT; CDR3: CASSFYTANTGELFF
V: TRBV5-1; D: NA; size: NA; J: TRBJ1-1; DNA: TGCGCCAGCAGCTTGGGTGGAGTAGTCACTGAAGCTTTCTTT; CDR3: CASSLGGVVTEAFF
V: TRBV18; D: NA; size: once; J: TRBJ2-7; DNA: TGTGCCAGCTCACCGGGGGGACGCCCCTACGAGCAGTACTTC; CDR3: CASSPGGRPYEQYF
V: TRBV6-1; D: NA; size: NA; J: TRBJ1-4; DNA: TGTGCCAGCAGTGTGTCAGTCAATAATGAAAAACTGTTTTTT; CDR3: CASSVSVNNEKLFF
V: TRBV4-2; D: NA; size: once; J: TRBJ1-6; DNA: TGTGCCAGCAGACAAAGCCCTAGTGGTGCTTCACCCCTCCACTTT; CDR3: CASRQSPSGASPLHF
V: TRBV6-6; D: NA; size: NA; J: TRBJ2-5; DNA: TGTGCCAGCAGTAAAAAGACTAATCAAGAGACCCAGTACTTC; CDR3: CASSKKTNQETQYF
V: TRBV10-3; D: NA; size: NA; J: TRBJ1-1; DNA: TGTGCCATCAGTGAGTCTGGCTACACTGAAGCTTTCTTT; CDR3: CAISESGYTEAFF
V: TRBV4-1; D: TRBD2; size: NA; J: TRBJ2-7; DNA: TGCGCCAGCAGCCTATCATCCTTTCTAGCGGGAGTAGACGAGCAGTACTTC; CDR3: CASSLSSFLAGVDEQYF
V: TRBV7-2; D: NA; size: NA; J: TRBJ2-7; DNA: TGTGCCAGCAGCCAAAGCGGGACACGCTCCTACGAGCAGTACTTC; CDR3: CASSQSGTRSYEQYF
V: TRBV30; D: TRBD2; size: NA; J: TRBJ2-2; DNA: TGTGCCTGGCCGGGACTAGCGGGAGCAGACGGGGAGCTGTTTTTT; CDR3: CAWPGLAGADGELFF
V: TRBV6-5; D: TRBD2; size: NA; J: TRBJ2-1; DNA: TGTGCCAGCAACCACGGGGGGGGCTCTGGGGAGCAGTTCTTC; CDR3: CASNHGGGSGEQFF
V: TRBV28; D: NA; size: NA; J: TRBJ2-1; DNA: TGTGCCAGCCGAAGACGGGGGGCGGATGAGCAGTTCTTC; CDR3: CASRRRGADEQFF
V: TRBV12-2; D: NA; size: NA; J: TRBJ2-5; DNA: TGTGCAAGTCGCTTAGCGATGCCCTTCCGGACTAGCGCGGAAGAGACCCAGTACTTC; CDR3: CASRLAMPFRTSAEETQYF
V: TRBV11-3; D: TRBD1; size: NA; J: TRBJ2-2; DNA: TGTGCCAGCAGCTTCGGACAGGGGGCTAACACCGGGGAGCTGTTTTTT; CDR3: CASSFGQGANTGELFF
V: TRBV9; D: NA; size: NA; J: TRBJ1-1; DNA: TGTGCCAGCAGCTCACAGATCAATGCGAACACTGAAGCTTTCTTT; CDR3: CASSSQINANTEAFF
V: TRBV9; D: NA; size: once; J: TRBJ1-4; DNA: TGTGCCAGCAGCGTAGGGGGCACGTCAACTAATGAAAAACTGTTTTTT; CDR3: CASSVGGTSTNEKLFF
V: TRBV6-6; D: NA; size: NA; J: TRBJ1-2; DNA: TGTGCCAGCAGTGGGGGGCATGGCTACACCTTC; CDR3: CASSGGHGYTF
V: TRBV5-1; D: TRBD1; size: NA; J: TRBJ1-2; DNA: TGCGCCAGCAGCCCGGACAGGGATAGCTACACCTTC; CDR3: CASSPDRDSYTF
V: TRBV2; D: NA; size: NA; J: TRBJ1-6; DNA: TGTGCCAGCAGTGAAGCGGCCTCACCCCTCCACTTT; CDR3: CASSEAASPLHF
V: TRBV6-1; D: NA; size: NA; J: TRBJ2-5; DNA: TGTGCCAGCAGTGGGACACCCCGCGAAAGGACCCAGTACTTC; CDR3: CASSGTPRERTQYF
V: TRBV6-9; D: NA; size: NA; J: TRBJ2-3; DNA: TGTGCCAGCAGTTATTCCGAGGGAGATACGCAGTATTTT; CDR3: CASSYSEGDTQYF
V: TRBV7-6; D: NA; size: NA; J: TRBJ1-1; DNA: TGTGCCAGCAGCTCAATCGGGGGGGCGAACACTGAAGCTTTCTTT; CDR3: CASSSIGGANTEAFF
V: TRBV2; D: NA; size: NA; J: TRBJ2-5; DNA: TGTGCCAGCACCCCCTCTGGGAGAGAGACCCAGTACTTC; CDR3: CASTPSGRETQYF
V: TRBV7-3; D: NA; size: NA; J: TRBJ2-7; DNA: TGTGCCAGCAGCTTAATTGAGGGCTATCTAGGGGAGCAGTACTTC; CDR3: CASSLIEGYLGEQYF
V: TRBV27; D: NA; size: many; J: TRBJ1-4; DNA: TGTGCCAGCAGTTTCACAACGGCTAATGAAAAACTGTTTTTT; CDR3: CASSFTTANEKLFF
V: TRBV27; D: NA; size: NA; J: TRBJ1-6; DNA: TGTGCCAGCAGTTTATACAGTCGCGATTCACCCCTCCACTTT; CDR3: CASSLYSRDSPLHF
V: TRBV5-4; D: TRBD2; size: NA; J: TRBJ2-1; DNA: TGTGCCAGCAGCTTGGGGGCGGGAGGATACAATGAGCAGTTCTTC; CDR3: CASSLGAGGYNEQFF
V: TRBV10-3; D: NA; size: NA; J: TRBJ2-2; DNA: TGTGCCATCAGCGGGACCGAAAACACCGGGGAGCTGTTTTTT; CDR3: CAISGTENTGELFF
V: TRBV4-1; D: NA; size: many; J: TRBJ1-1; DNA: TGCGCCAGCAGCACTCGGGGTATCATGAACACTGAAGCTTTCTTT; CDR3: CASSTRGIMNTEAFF